This T cell receptor (beta chain) is drawn from a study of Ad26.COV2.S vaccination and SARS-CoV-2 variants. Germline CDR1 is WSHSY and CDR2 is SAAADI. J gave up 7 bases and V 6 bases, and 11 bases lay outside the gene matches. The CDR3 is made up of 14 amino acids. This clone was found once. What it binds is unknown. Study conclusions and caveats: Substantial response breadth was reportedly seen for spike-specific CD8+ and CD4+ T cells after vaccination. Total T cell responses, in the TCR breadth and depth analyses, may have been underestimated. Those who received vaccine or placebo ended up with similar non-spike TCR breadth.

Measured with immunoSEQ multiplex PCR; TCRdb has only the in-frame clones, and not every one. This table holds approximately 400,000 clones, about 91% found once. The sequence derives from a human donor who had recovered from COVID-19. The V and J genes are TRBV10-2 and TRBJ1-1; 7 bases align to TRBD1. Sequences were derived from peripheral blood, sampled after recovery from COVID-19. The CDR3 DNA sequence: TGCGCCAGCAGCCTCCGGGACAGTGCCCTTGAAGCTTTCTTT. It is translated as CASSLRDSALEAFF.